A single T cell receptor beta chain is shown here with its context. What this receptor recognizes is not known. No base-level quality is on record; no much larger clone is a single base apart. This sample stems from a study of T cells after posttransplantation cyclophosphamide (dated by TCRdb to 2016 to 2017). Concerning the study at large: Using TRB sequencing, the study followed how the T cell repertoire rebuilt after myeloablative bone marrow transplantation with posttransplantation cyclophosphamide given as GVHD prophylaxis. Blood from all 30 or so PTCy patients who had 1-year posttransplant specimens underwent TRB sequencing. Public TRB sequences were compared against a database of over 3,000 sequences linked to responses to pathogens, tumor antigens, self-antigens and alloantigens. TRA and TRB clonality were tightly correlated in about 10 samples, so subsequent TCR analyses focused on TRB only. Samples from 30 to 45 PTCy-treated patients and approximately 15 related bone marrow donors of those patients were subjected to antigen receptor sequencing. In 3 patients, up to roughly 3 additional blood samples taken between 2 and 5.2 years after transplant also underwent TRB sequencing, as did pretransplant blood from a handful of patients.

Clipping removes 2 bases from V and 3 bases from J, with 9 as the unmatched junction base count. Counted from cysteine to phenylalanine, this CDR3 has 16 amino acids. Here the CDR3 DNA is all that survives: 48 bases in frame from base 1. The germline V gene yields SGHRS for CDR1 and YFSETQ for CDR2. The treatment or condition tag for this specimen amounts to: high-dose cyclophosphamide on days +3 and +4 as single-agent GVHD prophylaxis. PTCy patients received busulfan and fludarabine conditioning, a related or unrelated marrow graft, and cyclophosphamide on days +3 and +4. The PTCy-treated patients were enrolled in a prospective multi-institutional clinical trial. Mononuclear cells from peripheral blood and bone marrow were separated by Ficoll-Hypaque density centrifugation and then cryopreserved. Summary of the overall study and its limitations: The TRB repertoires of T cells infiltrating skin or GI tract showed only limited overlap with the TRB repertoires of T cells in blood. Across roughly 48 patients, TRB clonality was highly associated with recipient CMV seropositivity and CMV reactivation, and diversity in PTCy patients was similar to diversity in CNI/methotrexate controls. Donor-recipient similarity was low at 1-2 months but rose over the first year, and later blood repertoires were often dominated by donor CD8+ memory clones.

TRB sequencing was run on genomic DNA with either the immunoSEQ assay at survey resolution or the hsTCRB kit. Per the original workflow: Initial read processing used immunoSEQ software, and repertoire analyses used the LymphoSeq R package. Clonality was computed as 1 minus normalized Shannon entropy, and a Gini coefficient was also calculated for each TRB dataset. Phenotypes of unsorted samples were inferred by mapping TRB sequences from sorted subsets of the recipient or donor onto the same recipient's unsorted samples. What TCRdb holds here is the immuneACCESS table cut down to in-frame rearrangements. Part of the clones is not present; checked against another copy, under half of the missing clones reflect an unresolved V gene, and the others are unexplained. V and J calls plus clone size are reproduced from that table; the DNA served to infer D and trimming. The sample data list roughly 4,600 clones, and about 82% of these were observed just once. The ten largest clones represent roughly a third of the sample.

The V gene is TRBV5-1 and the J gene is TRBJ2-3, with 7 junctional bases fitting TRBD2. Sequences were derived from PBMCs, sampled after allogeneic stem cell transplant with posttransplant cyclophosphamide. The sequence was collected from a male patient in his 40s who received an allogeneic stem cell transplant from a related donor, was CMV-positive, and had acute and chronic GVHD. In transplant recipients, some T cells may be of donor rather than host origin. The CDR3 has the sequence CASSFSAGVATDTQYF. The bases read TGCGCCAGCAGCTTCTCGGCGGGAGTAGCTACAGATACGCAGTATTTT.